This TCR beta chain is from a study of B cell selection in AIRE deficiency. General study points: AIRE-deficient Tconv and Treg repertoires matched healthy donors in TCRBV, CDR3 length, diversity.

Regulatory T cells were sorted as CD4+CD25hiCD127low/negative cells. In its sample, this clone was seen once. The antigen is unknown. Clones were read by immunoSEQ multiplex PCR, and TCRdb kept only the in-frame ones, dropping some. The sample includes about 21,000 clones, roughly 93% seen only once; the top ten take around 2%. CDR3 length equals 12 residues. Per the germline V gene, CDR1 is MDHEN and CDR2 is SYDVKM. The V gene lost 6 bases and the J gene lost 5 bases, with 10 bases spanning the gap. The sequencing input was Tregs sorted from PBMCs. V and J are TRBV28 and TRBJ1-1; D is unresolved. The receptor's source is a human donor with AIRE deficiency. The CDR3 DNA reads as TGTGCCAGCAGACCTCTGGGGACTGAAGCTTTCTTT. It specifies CASRPLGTEAFF.